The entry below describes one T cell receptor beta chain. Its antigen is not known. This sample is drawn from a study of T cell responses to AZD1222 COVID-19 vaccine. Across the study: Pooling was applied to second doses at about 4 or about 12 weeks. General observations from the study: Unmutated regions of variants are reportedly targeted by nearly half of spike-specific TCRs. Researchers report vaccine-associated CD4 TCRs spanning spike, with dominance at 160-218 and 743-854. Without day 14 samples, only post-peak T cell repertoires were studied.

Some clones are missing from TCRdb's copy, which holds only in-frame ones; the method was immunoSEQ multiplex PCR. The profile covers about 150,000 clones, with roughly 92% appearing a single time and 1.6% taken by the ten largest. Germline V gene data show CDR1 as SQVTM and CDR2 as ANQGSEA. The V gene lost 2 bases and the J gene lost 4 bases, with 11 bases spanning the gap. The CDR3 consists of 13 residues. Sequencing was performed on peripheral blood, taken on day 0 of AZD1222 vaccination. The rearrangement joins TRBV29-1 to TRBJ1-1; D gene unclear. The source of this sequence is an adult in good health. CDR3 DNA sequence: TGCAGCGTTGAATGGGGAGAGGGCACTGAAGCTTTCTTT. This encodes CSVEWGEGTEAFF.